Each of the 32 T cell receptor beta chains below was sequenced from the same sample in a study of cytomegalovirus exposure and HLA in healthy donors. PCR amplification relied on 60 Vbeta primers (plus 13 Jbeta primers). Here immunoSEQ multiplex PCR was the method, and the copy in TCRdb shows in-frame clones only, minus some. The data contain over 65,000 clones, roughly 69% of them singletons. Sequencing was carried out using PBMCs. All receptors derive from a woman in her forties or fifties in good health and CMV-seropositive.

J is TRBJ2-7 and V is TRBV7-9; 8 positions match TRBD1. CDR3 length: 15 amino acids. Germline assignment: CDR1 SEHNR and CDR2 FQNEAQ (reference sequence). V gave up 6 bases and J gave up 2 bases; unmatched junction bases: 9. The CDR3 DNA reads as TGTGCCAGCAGTTCAACGGGACAGGCCGCCTACGAGCAGTACTTC. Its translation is CASSSTGQAAYEQYF.

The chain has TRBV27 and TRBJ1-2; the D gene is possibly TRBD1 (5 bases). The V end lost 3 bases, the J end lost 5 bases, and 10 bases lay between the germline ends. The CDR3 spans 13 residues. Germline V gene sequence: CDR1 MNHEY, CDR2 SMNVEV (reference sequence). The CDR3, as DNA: TGTGCCAGCAGTTTGATGGGGGGGTATGGCTACACCTTC. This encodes CASSLMGGYGYTF.

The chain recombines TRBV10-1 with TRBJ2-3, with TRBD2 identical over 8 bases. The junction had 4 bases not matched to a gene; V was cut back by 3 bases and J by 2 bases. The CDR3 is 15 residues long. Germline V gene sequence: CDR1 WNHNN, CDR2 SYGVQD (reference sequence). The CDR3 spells CASSEAAGDTDTQYF. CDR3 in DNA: TGCGCCAGCAGTGAAGCAGCGGGAGACACAGATACGCAGTATTTT.

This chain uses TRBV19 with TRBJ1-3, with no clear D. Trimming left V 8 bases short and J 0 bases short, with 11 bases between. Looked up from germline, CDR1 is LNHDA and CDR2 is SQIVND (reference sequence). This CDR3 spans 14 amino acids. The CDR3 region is CASHSLSSGNTIYF. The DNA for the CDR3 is TGTGCCAGTCACAGCCTGAGCTCTGGAAACACCATATATTTT.

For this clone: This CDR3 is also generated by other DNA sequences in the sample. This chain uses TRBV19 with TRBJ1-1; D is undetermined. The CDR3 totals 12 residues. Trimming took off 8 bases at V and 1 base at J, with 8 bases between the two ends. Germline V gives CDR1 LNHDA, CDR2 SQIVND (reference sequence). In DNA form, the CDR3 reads TGTGCCAGTTCCTCGGGGAACACTGAAGCTTTCTTT. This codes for CASSSGNTEAFF.

The CDR3 region has the DNA TGTGCCAGCAGCGTAGCTCCGGGAGAAGACTTAGGCGGCACTGAAGCTTTCTTT. Its translation is CASSVAPGEDLGGTEAFF. The genes are TRBV9 and TRBJ1-1; D ambiguous. This CDR3 comprises 18 residues. Trimming left V 0 bases short and J 4 bases short, with 22 bases between. Germline loops: CDR1 SGDLS, CDR2 YYNGEE.

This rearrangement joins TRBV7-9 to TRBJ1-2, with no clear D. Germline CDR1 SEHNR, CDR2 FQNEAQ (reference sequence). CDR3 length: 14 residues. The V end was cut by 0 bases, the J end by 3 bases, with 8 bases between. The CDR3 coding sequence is TGTGCCAGCAGCTTAGCCGGGGTCTACTATGGCTACACCTTC. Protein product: CASSLAGVYYGYTF. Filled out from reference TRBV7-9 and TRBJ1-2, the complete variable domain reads DTGVSQNPRHKITKRGQNVTFRCDPISEHNRLYWYRQTLGQGPEFLTYFQNEAQLEKSRLLSDRFSAERPKGSFSTLEIQRTEQGDSAMYLCASSLAGVYYGYTFGSGTRLTVV.

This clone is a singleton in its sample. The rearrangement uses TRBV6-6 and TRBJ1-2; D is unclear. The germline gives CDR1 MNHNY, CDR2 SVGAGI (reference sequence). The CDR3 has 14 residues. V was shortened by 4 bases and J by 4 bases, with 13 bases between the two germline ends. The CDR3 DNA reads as TGTGCCAGCAGTTCCCGCGACAACCTCTATGGCTACACCTTC. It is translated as CASSSRDNLYGYTF.

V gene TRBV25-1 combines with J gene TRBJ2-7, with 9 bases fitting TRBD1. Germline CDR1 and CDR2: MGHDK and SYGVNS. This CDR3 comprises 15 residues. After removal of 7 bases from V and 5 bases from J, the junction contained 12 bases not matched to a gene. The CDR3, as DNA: TGTGCCAGCAACTCCGCCGGGACAGGGTCCCACGAGCAGTACTTC. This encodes CASNSAGTGSHEQYF.

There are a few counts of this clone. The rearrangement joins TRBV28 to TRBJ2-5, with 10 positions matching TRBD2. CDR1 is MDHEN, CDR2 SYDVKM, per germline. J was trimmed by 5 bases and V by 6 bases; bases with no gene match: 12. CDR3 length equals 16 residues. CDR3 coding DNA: TGTGCCAGCAGCCCCGAGCTAGCGGGGGTCCGGGAGACCCAGTACTTC. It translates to CASSPELAGVRETQYF.

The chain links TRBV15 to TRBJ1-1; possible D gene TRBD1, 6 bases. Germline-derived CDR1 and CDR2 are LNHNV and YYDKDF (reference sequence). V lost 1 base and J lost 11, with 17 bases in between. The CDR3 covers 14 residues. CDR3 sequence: CATSRVGGGLGAFF. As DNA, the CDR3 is TGTGCCACCAGCAGAGTGGGAGGGGGGTTAGGGGCTTTCTTT.

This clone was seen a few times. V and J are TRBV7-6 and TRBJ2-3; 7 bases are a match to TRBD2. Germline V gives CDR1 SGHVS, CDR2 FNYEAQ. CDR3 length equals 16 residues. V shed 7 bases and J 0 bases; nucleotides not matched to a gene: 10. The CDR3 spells CASNPLGGISTDTQYF. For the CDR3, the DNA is TGTGCCAGCAACCCTCTGGGGGGGATCAGCACAGATACGCAGTATTTT.

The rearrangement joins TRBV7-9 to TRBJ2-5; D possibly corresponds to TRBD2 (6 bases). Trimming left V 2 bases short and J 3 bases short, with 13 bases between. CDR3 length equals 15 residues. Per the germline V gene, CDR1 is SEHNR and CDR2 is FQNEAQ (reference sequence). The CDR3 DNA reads TGTGCCAGCAGCTTAACCCCGGGACTGGAAGAGACCCAGTACTTC. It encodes CASSLTPGLEETQYF. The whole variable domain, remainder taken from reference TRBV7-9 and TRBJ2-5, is DTGVSQNPRHKITKRGQNVTFRCDPISEHNRLYWYRQTLGQGPEFLTYFQNEAQLEKSRLLSDRFSAERPKGSFSTLEIQRTEQGDSAMYLCASSLTPGLEETQYFGPGTRLLVL.

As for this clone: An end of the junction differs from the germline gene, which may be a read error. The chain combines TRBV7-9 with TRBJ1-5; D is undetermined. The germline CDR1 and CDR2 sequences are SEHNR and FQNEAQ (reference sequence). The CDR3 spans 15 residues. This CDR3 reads CSSSFLRLVGQPQHF. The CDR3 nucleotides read TGTTCCAGCAGCTTCCTACGGTTGGTCGGGCAGCCCCAGCATTTT. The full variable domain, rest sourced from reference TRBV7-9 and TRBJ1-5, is DTGVSQNPRHKITKRGQNVTFRCDPISEHNRLYWYRQTLGQGPEFLTYFQNEAQLEKSRLLSDRFSAERPKGSFSTLEIQRTEQGDSAMYLCSSSFLRLVGQPQHFGDGTRLSIL.

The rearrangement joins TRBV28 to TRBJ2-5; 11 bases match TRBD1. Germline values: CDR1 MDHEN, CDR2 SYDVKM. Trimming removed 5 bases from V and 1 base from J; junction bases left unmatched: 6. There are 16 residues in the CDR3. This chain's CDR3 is CASSPHGTGGQETQYF. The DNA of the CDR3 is TGTGCCAGCAGTCCGCACGGGACAGGGGGCCAAGAGACCCAGTACTTC.

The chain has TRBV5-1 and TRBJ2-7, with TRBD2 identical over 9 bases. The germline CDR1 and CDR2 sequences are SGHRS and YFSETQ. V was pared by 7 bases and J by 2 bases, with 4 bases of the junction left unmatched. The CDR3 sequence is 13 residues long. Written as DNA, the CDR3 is TGCGCCAGCGGGAGCGGGGGGCCCTACGAGCAGTACTTC. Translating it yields CASGSGGPYEQYF.

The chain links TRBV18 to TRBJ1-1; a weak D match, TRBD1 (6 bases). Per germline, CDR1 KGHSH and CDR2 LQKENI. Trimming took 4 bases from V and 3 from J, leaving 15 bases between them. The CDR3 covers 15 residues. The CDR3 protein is CASSLFEGGDTEAFF. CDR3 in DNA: TGTGCCAGCTCACTATTCGAGGGGGGGGACACTGAAGCTTTCTTT.

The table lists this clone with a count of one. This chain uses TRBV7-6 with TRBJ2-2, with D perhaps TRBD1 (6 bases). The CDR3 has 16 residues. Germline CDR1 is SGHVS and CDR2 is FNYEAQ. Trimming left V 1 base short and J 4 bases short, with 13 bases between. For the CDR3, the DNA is TGTGCCAGCAGCTTAGGTGGGACACAAGGCACCGGGGAGCTGTTTTTT. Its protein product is CASSLGGTQGTGELFF.

CDR3 nucleotide sequence: TGTGCCAGCAGCGGGGGGACAGGTGGCTCGGCGGGCTACACCTTC. This encodes CASSGGTGGSAGYTF. The chain uses TRBV5-4 and TRBJ1-2; the match to TRBD1 covers 8 bases. The CDR3 is 15 residues long. V shed 4 bases and J 8 bases; nucleotides not matched to a gene: 13. Germline V gene data show CDR1 as SGHNT and CDR2 as YYREEE (reference sequence).

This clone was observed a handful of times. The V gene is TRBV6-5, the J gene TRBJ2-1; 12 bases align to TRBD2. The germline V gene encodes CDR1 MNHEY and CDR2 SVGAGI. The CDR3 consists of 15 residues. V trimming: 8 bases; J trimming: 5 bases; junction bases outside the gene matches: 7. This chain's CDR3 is CASGRTSGTHNEQFF. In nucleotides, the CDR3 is TGTGCCAGCGGACGGACTAGCGGGACCCACAATGAGCAGTTCTTC.

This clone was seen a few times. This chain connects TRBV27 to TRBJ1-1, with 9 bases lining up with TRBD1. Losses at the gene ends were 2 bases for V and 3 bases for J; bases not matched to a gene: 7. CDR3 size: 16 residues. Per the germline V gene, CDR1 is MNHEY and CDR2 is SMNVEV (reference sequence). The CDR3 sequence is CASSLAPTGGYTEAFF. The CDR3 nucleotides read TGTGCCAGCAGTTTAGCGCCGACAGGGGGATACACTGAAGCTTTCTTT.

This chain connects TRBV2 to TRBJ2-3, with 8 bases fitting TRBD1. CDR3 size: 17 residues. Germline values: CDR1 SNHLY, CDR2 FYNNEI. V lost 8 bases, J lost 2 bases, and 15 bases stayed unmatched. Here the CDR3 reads CASGYIIRDRSTDTQYF. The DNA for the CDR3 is TGTGCCAGCGGGTATATTATCCGGGACAGGTCCACAGATACGCAGTATTTT.

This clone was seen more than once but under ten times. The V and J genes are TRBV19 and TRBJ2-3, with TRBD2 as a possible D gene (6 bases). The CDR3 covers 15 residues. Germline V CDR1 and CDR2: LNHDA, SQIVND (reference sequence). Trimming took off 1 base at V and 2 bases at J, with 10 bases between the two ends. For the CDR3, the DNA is TGTGCCAGTAGTATAGCGGGGGAACTCACAGATACGCAGTATTTT. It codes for CASSIAGELTDTQYF.

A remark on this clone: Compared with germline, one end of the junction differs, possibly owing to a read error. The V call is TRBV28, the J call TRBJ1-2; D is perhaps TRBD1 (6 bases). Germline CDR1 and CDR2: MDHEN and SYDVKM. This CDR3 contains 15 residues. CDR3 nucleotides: TGTGCCAGCAGTAACCGACAGGACTGGGGATGGTATGAGGCCTTC. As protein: CASSNRQDWGWYEAF.

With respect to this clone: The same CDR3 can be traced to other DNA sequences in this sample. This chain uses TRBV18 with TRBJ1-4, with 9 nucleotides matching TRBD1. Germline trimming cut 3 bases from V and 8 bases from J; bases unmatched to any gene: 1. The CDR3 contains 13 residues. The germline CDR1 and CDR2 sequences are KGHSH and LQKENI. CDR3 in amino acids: CASSPGQGEKLFF. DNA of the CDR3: TGTGCCAGCTCACCGGGACAGGGAGAAAAACTGTTTTTT. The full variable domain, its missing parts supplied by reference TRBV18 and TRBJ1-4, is NAGVMQNPRHLVRRRGQEARLRCSPMKGHSHVYWYRQLPEEGLKFMVYLQKENIIDESGMPKERFSAEFPKEGPSILRIQQVVRGDSAAYFCASSPGQGEKLFFGSGTQLSVL.

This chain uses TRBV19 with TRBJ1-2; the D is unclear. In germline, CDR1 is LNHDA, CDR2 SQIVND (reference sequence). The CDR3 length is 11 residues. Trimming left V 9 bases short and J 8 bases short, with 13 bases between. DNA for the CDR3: TGTGCCAGCTACTCTCCTAAGGGCTACACCTTC. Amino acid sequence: CASYSPKGYTF. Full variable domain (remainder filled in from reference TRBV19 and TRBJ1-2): DGGITQSPKYLFRKEGQNVTLSCEQNLNHDAMYWYRQDPGQGLRLIYYSQIVNDFQKGDIAEGYSVSREKKESFPLTVTSAQKNPTAFYLCASYSPKGYTFGSGTRLTVV.

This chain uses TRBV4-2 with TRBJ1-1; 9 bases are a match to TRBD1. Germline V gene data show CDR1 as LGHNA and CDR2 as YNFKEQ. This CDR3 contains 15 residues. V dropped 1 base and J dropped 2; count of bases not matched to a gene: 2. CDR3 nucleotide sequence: TGTGCCAGCAGCCAAGGACAGGGGGAAAACACTGAAGCTTTCTTT. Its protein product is CASSQGQGENTEAFF.

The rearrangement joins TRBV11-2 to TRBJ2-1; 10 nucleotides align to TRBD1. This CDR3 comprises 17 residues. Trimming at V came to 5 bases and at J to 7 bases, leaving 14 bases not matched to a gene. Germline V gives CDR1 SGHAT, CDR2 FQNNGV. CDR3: CASSRWGRDRGGNEQFF. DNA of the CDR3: TGTGCCAGCAGCCGGTGGGGGCGGGACAGGGGTGGTAATGAGCAGTTCTTC.

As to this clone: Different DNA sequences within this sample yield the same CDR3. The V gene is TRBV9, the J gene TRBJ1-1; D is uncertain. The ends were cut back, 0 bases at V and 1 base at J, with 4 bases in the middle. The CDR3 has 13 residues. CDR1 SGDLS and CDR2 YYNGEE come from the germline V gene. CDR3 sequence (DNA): TGTGCCAGCAGCGTAGGCGAGAACACTGAAGCTTTCTTT. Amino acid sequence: CASSVGENTEAFF. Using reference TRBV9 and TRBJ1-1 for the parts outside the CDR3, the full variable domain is DSGVTQTPKHLITATGQRVTLRCSPRSGDLSVYWYQQSLDQGLQFLIQYYNGEERAKGNILERFSAQQFPDLHSELNLSSLELGDSALYFCASSVGENTEAFFGQGTRLTVV.

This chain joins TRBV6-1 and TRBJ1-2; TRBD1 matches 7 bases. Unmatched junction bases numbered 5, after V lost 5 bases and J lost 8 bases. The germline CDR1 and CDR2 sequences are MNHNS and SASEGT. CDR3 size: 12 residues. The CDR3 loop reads CASSNQGEGYTF. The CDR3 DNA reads TGTGCCAGCAGTAACCAGGGGGAAGGCTACACCTTC.

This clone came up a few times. The CDR3 reads CASSEVAGWVDTQYF. The CDR3 DNA reads TGTGCCAGCAGTGAAGTGGCAGGGTGGGTAGATACGCAGTATTTT. The V call is TRBV25-1, the J call TRBJ2-3, with D possibly TRBD1 on 5 matching bases. The germline V gene encodes CDR1 MGHDK and CDR2 SYGVNS. Between the trimmed V and J ends, which lost 2 bases and 5 bases, there was a span of 14 bases. The CDR3 sequence is 15 residues long.

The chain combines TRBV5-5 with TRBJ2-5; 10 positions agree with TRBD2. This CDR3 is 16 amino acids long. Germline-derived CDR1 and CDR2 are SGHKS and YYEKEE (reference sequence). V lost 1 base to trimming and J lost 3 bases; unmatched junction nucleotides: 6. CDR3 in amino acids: CASSLRPSGGKETQYF. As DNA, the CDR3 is TGTGCCAGCAGCTTGAGGCCTAGCGGGGGCAAAGAGACCCAGTACTTC.